The clone carrying this T cell receptor beta chain showed up just a few times. CDR3 length: 13 amino acids. V lost 2 bases, J lost 1 base, and 5 bases lay in between. Germline V CDR1 and CDR2: SGHTA, FQGTGA. These data are taken from a study of early T cells in non-severe SARS-CoV-2 infection. Unique molecular identifiers (one per individual cDNA molecule) were attached. TCRdb used MiXCR to reprocess the 5' RACE reads, holding one entry per CDR3 protein. The table has 80,000 to 100,000 distinct CDR3 sequences, around 13% seen once. The origin of this receptor is an adult who was a healthcare worker with PCR-confirmed SARS-CoV-2 infection or an uninfected control (not recorded which). The rearrangement uses TRBV7-3 and TRBJ2-5; D not certain. Specimen: whole blood. The chain's CDR3 is CASSLLLQETQYF. Here the CDR3 DNA reads TGTGCCAGCAGCTTACTACTCCAAGAGACCCAGTACTTC.